This is a list of T cell receptor beta chains from one sample in a study of beta chain features in type 1 diabetes. Profiled with immunoSEQ multiplex PCR; TCRdb holds only in-frame clones, not every one. The table has 150,000 or so clones, just over 9% seen once. The sample was central memory CD4+ T cells from blood. The receptors come from a man aged 18 to 29 in good health. The conserved cysteine and the conserved F or W are not part of the CDR3 here. Clone sizes are given selectively: once, few, many, or a class where the clone is expanded.

few TRBV7-2 ASSDRQGAGQPQH
few TRBV5-1 ASSTGTGFEQY
few TRBV4-2 ASSQDTGGAITDTQY
. TRBV19 ATRSGTTSSGANVLT
. TRBV7-2 ASSLDREDPF
few TRBV4-3 ASSQDVGMAGHLREQY
. TRBV19 ASGQEYSPLH
few TRBV7-9 ASSPGGLGQY
. TRBV28 ATTSEGAGANVLT
. TRBV7-3 ASSPTGFRDEQY
many TRBV7-9 ASSRLAGTQETQY
few TRBV30 AWDRGIYGYT
. TRBV5-1 ASSLTVANYGYT
many TRBV9 ASSVGRIDNEQF
many TRBV30 AWGVEGKNIQY
many TRBV7-6 ASSLTTSPSTDTQY
. TRBV7-6 ASSRSVGGQSYEQY
. TRBV6-5 ASSETGWDTEAF
. TRBV5-1 ASSLGPGSGNTIY
few TRBV28 ASSLAVYEKLF
. TRBV4-3 ASSQDSQGLNSPLH
few TRBV6-6 ASSAPGSGETQY
. TRBV5-5 ASSLVLAGGSYNEQF
few TRBV5-6 ASSLEGNYGYT
many TRBV5-1 ASSPAAHEQY
. TRBV4-1 ASSQEGRSYEQY